Only one count was recorded for the clone carrying this T cell receptor beta chain. The data originate from a study of blood T cell repertoires in COVID-19. Overall study: Whether acute or convalescent, the COVID-19 samples came from the United States, Italy and Spain. Nucleic acid was either cDNA or gDNA, and it came from T cells, B-cell-depleted T cells, or PBMCs.

In the source study's methods: Estimation of nucleated cell counts relied on the amplification of reference gene primers. Using immunoSEQ multiplex PCR, the repertoire was profiled, and TCRdb retains in-frame clones only, with some absent. Clone size and the V and J calls come from that table; the DNA yielded D and trimming. Found here are about 120,000 clones, over 70% of them singletons; the top ten hold about 2.1%. Germline V gene sequence: CDR1 MNHEY, CDR2 SVGAGI. The CDR3 length is 14 residues. Unmatched junction bases numbered 3, after V lost 4 bases and J lost 4 bases. J is TRBJ2-5 and V is TRBV6-5, with 10 nucleotides matching TRBD2. This TCR was recovered from a man between 65 and 79 years old with acute or convalescent COVID-19. The sequenced material came from peripheral blood. The DNA of the CDR3 is TGTGCCAGCAGTTGGACTAGCGGAAGAGAGACCCAGTACTTC. Its protein is CASSWTSGRETQYF.